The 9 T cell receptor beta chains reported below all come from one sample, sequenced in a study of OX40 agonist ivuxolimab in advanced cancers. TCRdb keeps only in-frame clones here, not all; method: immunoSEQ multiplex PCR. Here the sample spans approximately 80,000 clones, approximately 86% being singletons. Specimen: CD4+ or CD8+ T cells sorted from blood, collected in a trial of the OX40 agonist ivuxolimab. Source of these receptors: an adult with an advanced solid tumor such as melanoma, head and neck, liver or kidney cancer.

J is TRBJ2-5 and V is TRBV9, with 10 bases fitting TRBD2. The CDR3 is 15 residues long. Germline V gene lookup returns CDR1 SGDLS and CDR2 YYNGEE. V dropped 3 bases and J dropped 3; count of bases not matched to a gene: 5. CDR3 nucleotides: TGTGCCAGCAGCGAGGGACTAGCGAGAGAAGAGACCCAGTACTTC. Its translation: CASSEGLAREETQYF.

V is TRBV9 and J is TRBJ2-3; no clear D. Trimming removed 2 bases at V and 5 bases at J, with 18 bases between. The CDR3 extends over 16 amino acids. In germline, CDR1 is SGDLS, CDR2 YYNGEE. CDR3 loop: CASSVSYPPARDTQYF. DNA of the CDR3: TGTGCCAGCAGCGTTAGTTATCCCCCCGCCAGAGATACGCAGTATTTT. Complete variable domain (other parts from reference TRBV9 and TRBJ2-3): DSGVTQTPKHLITATGQRVTLRCSPRSGDLSVYWYQQSLDQGLQFLIQYYNGEERAKGNILERFSAQQFPDLHSELNLSSLELGDSALYFCASSVSYPPARDTQYFGPGTRLTVL.

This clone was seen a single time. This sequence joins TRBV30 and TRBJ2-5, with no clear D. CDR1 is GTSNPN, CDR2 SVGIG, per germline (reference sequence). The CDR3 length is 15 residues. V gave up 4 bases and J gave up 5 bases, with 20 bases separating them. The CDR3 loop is CAWNSRLRFGETQYF. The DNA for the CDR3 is TGTGCCTGGAACTCAAGGCTGAGGTTTGGGGAGACCCAGTACTTC.

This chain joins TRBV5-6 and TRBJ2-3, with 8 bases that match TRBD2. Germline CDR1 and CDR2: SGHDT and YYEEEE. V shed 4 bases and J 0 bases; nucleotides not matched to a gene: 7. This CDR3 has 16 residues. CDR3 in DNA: TGTGCCAGCAGCGGGGACGGCGGGGGGAGCACAGATACGCAGTATTTT. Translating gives CASSGDGGGSTDTQYF. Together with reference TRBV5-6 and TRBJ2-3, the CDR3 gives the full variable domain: DAGVTQSPTHLIKTRGQQVTLRCSPKSGHDTVSWYQQALGQGPQFIFQYYEEEERQRGNFPDRFSGHQFPNYSSELNVNALLLGDSALYLCASSGDGGGSTDTQYFGPGTRLTVL.

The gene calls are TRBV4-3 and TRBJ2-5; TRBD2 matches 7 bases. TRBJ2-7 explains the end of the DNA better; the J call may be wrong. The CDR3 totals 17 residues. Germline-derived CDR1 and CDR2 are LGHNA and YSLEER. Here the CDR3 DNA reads TGCGCCAGCAGCCAAGTTGCAGGCGGGAGTGGAACCTACGAGCAGTACTTC. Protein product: CASSQVAGGSGTYEQYF.

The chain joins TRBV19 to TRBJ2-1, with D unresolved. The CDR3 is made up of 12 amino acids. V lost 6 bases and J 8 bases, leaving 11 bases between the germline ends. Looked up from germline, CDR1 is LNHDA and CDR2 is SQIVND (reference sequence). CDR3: CASSREVHEQFF. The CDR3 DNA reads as TGTGCCAGTAGCCGTGAGGTCCATGAGCAGTTCTTC.

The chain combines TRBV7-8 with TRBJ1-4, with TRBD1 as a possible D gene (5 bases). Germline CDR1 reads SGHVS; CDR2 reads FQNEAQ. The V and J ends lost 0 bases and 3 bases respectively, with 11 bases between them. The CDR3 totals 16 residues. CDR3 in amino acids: CASSLAGAGSNEKLFF. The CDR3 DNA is TGTGCCAGCAGCTTAGCAGGGGCCGGTTCTAATGAAAAACTGTTTTTT.

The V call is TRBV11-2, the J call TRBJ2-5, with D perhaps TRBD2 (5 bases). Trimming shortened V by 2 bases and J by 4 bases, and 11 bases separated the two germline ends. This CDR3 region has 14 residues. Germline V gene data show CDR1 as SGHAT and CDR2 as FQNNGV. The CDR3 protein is CASSLIRERETQYF. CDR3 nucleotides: TGTGCCAGCAGCTTAATTAGGGAGCGAGAGACCCAGTACTTC.

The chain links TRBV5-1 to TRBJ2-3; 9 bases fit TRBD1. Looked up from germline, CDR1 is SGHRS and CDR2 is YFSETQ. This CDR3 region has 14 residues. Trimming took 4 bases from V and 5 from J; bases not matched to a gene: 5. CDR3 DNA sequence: TGCGCCAGCAGCCAGCAGACAGGGGGAGATACGCAGTATTTT. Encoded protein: CASSQQTGGDTQYF.